The 15 T cell receptor beta chains in this list originate from one sample, sequenced in a study of T cell repertoires in cytomegalovirus infection. TCRdb re-derived calls from the reads in MiXCR, one entry per CDR3 protein. Counted here are some 800,000 distinct CDR3 sequences, about 29% occurring once; the ten biggest clones make up around 13%. For these TCRs, the target antigens are not known. This material consisted of cultured CD8+ T cells from PBMCs, taken from culture after CMV antigen stimulation. These receptor sequences come from a human donor in good health (CMV status not recorded). Some clones in this sample may be carry-over from other donors' samples.

J is TRBJ1-3 and V is TRBV20-1; tentative D call: TRBD1 (6 bases). Between the trimmed V and J ends, which lost 1 base and 2 bases, there was a span of 12 bases. The CDR3 runs 15 residues. The germline gives CDR1 DFQATT, CDR2 SNEGSKA (reference sequence). The CDR3 sequence: CSARAFRGPGNTIYF. The CDR3 coding sequence is TGCAGTGCTAGAGCTTTCAGGGGACCTGGAAACACCATATATTTT.

This clonotype was picked up a small number of times. The chain couples TRBV7-9 to TRBJ2-1; no firm D call. From germline, CDR1 is SEHNR and CDR2 FQNEAQ (reference sequence). V lost 3 bases and J 8 bases, leaving 11 bases between the germline ends. The CDR3 contains 13 residues. CDR3 residues: CASSFLGVDEQFF. CDR3 DNA: TGTGCCAGCAGCTTCCTAGGAGTGGATGAGCAGTTCTTC.

A note on this clonotype: A clone one base away is much larger, so this may be a read error. The chain carries TRBV7-9 and TRBJ1-2; 7 nucleotides line up with TRBD1. J was trimmed by 4 bases and V by 5 bases; bases with no gene match: 4. Per the germline V gene, CDR1 is SEHNR and CDR2 is FQNEAQ (reference sequence). There are 13 residues in the CDR3. The CDR3 DNA sequence: TGTGCCAGCAGCCAGGGACAGATCTATGGCTACACCTTC. It translates to CASSQGQIYGYTF.

This clonotype was seen a few times. The chain couples TRBV6-1 to TRBJ2-1; 8 bases agree with TRBD2. In germline, CDR1 is MNHNS, CDR2 SASEGT. J lost 6 bases, V lost 5 bases, and 6 bases had no gene match. CDR3 size: 14 residues. The CDR3 protein is CASSSTSGANEQFF. In DNA, the CDR3 is TGTGCCAGCAGTAGCACTAGCGGAGCCAATGAGCAGTTCTTC.

The sample holds many counts of this clonotype. The chain employs TRBV27 and TRBJ2-6, with 10 nucleotides matching TRBD1. CDR1 is MNHEY, CDR2 SMNVEV, per germline (reference sequence). The CDR3 consists of 17 residues. Trimming at V came to 2 bases and at J to 2 bases, leaving 3 bases not matched to a gene. Here the CDR3 reads CASSLLGQGTGANVLTF. DNA of the CDR3: TGTGCCAGCAGTTTACTGGGACAGGGGACTGGGGCCAACGTCCTGACTTTC.

J is TRBJ2-2 and V is TRBV12-5; D might be TRBD2 (6 bases). CDR3 size: 16 residues. Trimming removed 5 bases at V and 7 bases at J, with 20 bases between. CDR1 is LGHNT, CDR2 FRNRAP, per germline. The CDR3 coding sequence is TGTGCTAGTGGTCTCATCTCGGGGGTGAAGAACGGGGAGCTGTTTTTT. Translating it yields CASGLISGVKNGELFF.

This clonotype was found a few times. The rearrangement joins TRBV12-3 or TRBV12-4 to TRBJ1-2; D call uncertain. This CDR3 is 14 amino acids long. V was cut by 7 bases and J by 1 base, with 13 bases left in between. Here the CDR3 DNA reads TGTGCCAGCATCTCAATAGGAAATAACTATGGCTACACCTTC. As protein: CASISIGNNYGYTF.

This clonotype was detected many times. V gene TRBV7-2 combines with J gene TRBJ2-3; no clear D gene. Germline CDR1 reads SGHTA; CDR2 reads FQGNSA. The CDR3 has 13 residues. The V and J ends lost 5 bases and 3 bases respectively, with 9 bases between them. The CDR3 nucleotides are TGTGCCAGCAGCGGCCTACCTACAGATACGCAGTATTTT. It specifies CASSGLPTDTQYF.

J is TRBJ2-1 and V is TRBV4-1, with TRBD2 as a possible D gene (6 bases). This CDR3 comprises 15 residues. Germline values: CDR1 MGHRA, CDR2 YSYEKL. The ends were cut back, 1 base at V and 6 bases at J, with 13 bases in the middle. The CDR3 reads CASSQVGQGGNEQFF. In nucleotides, the CDR3 is TGCGCCAGCAGCCAAGTGGGGCAGGGAGGCAATGAGCAGTTCTTC.

This clonotype was counted between two and nine times. The chain is built from TRBV7-9 and TRBJ2-3, with D perhaps TRBD1 or TRBD2 (5 bases each). V was cut by 8 bases and J by 2 bases, with 14 bases left in between. The germline V gene encodes CDR1 SEHNR and CDR2 FQNEAQ (reference sequence). The CDR3 contains 14 residues. The CDR3 protein is CASGGSRNTDTQYF. The CDR3 DNA follows: TGTGCCAGCGGGGGTAGCCGAAACACAGATACGCAGTATTTT.

This clonotype was seen a handful of times. The chain has TRBV6-5 and TRBJ2-7; D is unclear. The CDR3 has 14 residues. V lost 2 bases, J lost 1 base, and 9 bases lay in between. Germline CDR1 MNHEY, CDR2 SVGAGI. CDR3 region: CASSYADVSYEQYF. For the CDR3, the DNA is TGTGCCAGCAGTTACGCGGACGTTTCCTACGAGCAGTACTTC.

The sample holds a few counts of this clonotype. The chain is built from TRBV2 and TRBJ1-5; a weak D match, TRBD1 (6 bases). The CDR3 spans 13 residues. V was clipped by 6 bases and J by 4 bases, with 10 bases between them. Looked up from germline, CDR1 is SNHLY and CDR2 is FYNNEI. Written as DNA, the CDR3 is TGTGCCAGCAGGACACAGGGAAATCAGCCCCAGCATTTT. Its translation is CASRTQGNQPQHF.

This clonotype was observed a few times. The chain has TRBV27 and TRBJ2-3; 9 nucleotides agree with TRBD1. The junction had 8 bases not matched to a gene; V was cut back by 6 bases and J by 4 bases. The germline V gene has CDR1 MNHEY and CDR2 SMNVEV (reference sequence). The CDR3 consists of 15 residues. The CDR3 loop is CASRLRDRVPDTQYF. CDR3 DNA sequence: TGTGCCAGCAGACTCCGGGACAGGGTCCCAGATACGCAGTATTTT.

This clonotype occurred many times. CDR3 loop: CASSLDGGSTDTQYF. The CDR3 DNA follows: TGTGCCAGCAGCTTAGATGGTGGGAGTACAGATACGCAGTATTTT. The rearrangement uses TRBV7-8 and TRBJ2-3, with D perhaps TRBD2 (5 bases). The length of the CDR3 is 15 residues. Germline-derived CDR1 and CDR2 are SGHVS and FQNEAQ. V was cut by 1 base and J by 3 bases, with 11 bases left in between.

The genes are TRBV7-3 and TRBJ2-2; TRBD1 matches at 7 bases. The CDR3 consists of 15 residues. Germline V gives CDR1 SGHTA, CDR2 FQGTGA. V shed 5 bases, J shed 5 bases, and the junction held 8 bases outside the gene matches. Here the CDR3 reads CASSPTGSGTGELFF. DNA of the CDR3: TGTGCCAGCAGCCCGACAGGGTCCGGTACCGGGGAGCTGTTTTTT.